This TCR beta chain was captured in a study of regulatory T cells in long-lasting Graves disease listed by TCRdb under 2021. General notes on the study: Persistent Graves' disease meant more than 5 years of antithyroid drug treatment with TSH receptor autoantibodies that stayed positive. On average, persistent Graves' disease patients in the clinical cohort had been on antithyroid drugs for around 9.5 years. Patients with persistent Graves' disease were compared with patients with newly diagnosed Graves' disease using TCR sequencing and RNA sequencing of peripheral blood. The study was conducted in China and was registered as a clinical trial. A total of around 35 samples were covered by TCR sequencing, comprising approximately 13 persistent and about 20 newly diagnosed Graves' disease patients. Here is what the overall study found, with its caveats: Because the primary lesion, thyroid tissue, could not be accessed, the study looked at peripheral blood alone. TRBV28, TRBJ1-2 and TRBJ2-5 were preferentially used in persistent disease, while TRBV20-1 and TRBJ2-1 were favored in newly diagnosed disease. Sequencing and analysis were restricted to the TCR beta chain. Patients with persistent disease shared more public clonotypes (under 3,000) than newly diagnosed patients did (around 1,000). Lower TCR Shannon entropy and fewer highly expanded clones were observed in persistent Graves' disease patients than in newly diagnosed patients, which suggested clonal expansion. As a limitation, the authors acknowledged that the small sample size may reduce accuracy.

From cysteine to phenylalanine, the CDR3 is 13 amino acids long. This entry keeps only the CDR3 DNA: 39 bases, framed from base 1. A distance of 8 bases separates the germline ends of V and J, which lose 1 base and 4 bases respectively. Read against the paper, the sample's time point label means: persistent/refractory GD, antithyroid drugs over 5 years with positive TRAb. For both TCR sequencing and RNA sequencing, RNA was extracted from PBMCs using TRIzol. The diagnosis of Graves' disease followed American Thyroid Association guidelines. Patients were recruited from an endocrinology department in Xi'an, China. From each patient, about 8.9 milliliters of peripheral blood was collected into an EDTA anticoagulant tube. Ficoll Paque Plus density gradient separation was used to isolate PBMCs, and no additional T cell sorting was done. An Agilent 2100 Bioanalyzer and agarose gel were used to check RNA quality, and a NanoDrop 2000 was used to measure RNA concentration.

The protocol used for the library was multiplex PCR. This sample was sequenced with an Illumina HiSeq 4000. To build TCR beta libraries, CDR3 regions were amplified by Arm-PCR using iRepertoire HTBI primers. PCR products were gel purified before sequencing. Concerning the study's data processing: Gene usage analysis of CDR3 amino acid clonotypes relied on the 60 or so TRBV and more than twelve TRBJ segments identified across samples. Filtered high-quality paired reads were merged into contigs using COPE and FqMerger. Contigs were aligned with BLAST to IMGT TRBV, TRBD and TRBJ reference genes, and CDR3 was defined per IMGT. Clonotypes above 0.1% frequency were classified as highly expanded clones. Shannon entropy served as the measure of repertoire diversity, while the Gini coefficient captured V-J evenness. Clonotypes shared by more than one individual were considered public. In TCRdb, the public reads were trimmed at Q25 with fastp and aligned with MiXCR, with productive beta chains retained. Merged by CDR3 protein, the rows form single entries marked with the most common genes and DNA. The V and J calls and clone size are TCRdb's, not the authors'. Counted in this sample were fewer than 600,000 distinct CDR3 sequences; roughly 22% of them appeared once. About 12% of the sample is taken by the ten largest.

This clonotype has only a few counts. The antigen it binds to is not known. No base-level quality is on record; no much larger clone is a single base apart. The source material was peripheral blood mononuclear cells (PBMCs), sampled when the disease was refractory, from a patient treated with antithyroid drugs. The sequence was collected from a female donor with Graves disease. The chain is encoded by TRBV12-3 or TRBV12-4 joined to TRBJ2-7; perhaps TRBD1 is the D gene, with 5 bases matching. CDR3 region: CASSLEGKYEQYF. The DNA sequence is TGTGCCAGCAGTTTAGAGGGGAAATACGAGCAGTACTTC.